The sample holds many counts of the clone carrying this TCR beta chain. Its antigen is still unknown. In every case, the donor was a healthy Caucasian. The entry originates in a study of identical twins. General study findings and limits: Twin pairs' shared out-of-frame alpha sequences were enriched in low generation probability.

Each cDNA held unique molecular identifiers, and template switching gave it a universal primer site. TCRdb analysed the 5' RACE reads with MiXCR anew, one entry per CDR3 protein. The table lists some 560,000 distinct CDR3 sequences, more than 9% of them singletons, with more than 2.5% in the top ten. This CDR3 spans 15 amino acids. Unmatched junction bases numbered 7, after V lost 8 bases and J lost 4 bases. This same sample was also part of a study on yellow fever vaccine responses in identical twins.

The clonotype comes from a woman under 30 in good health. The sequencing input was PBMCs. The chain uses TRBV12-3 or TRBV12-4 and TRBJ2-1; 11 positions match TRBD1. CDR3 nucleotide sequence: TGTGCCAGCTCACCCGGACAGGGGGCATACAATGAGCAGTTCTTC. Amino acids: CASSPGQGAYNEQFF.